These T cell receptor beta chains were read from a single sample in a study of beta chain features in type 1 diabetes. The table came from immunoSEQ multiplex PCR; TCRdb's copy has only in-frame clones and leaves some out. The table records about 330,000 clones, roughly 9.6% of them present only once. The sequenced sample consisted of naive CD4+ T cells from blood. All receptors derive from a woman aged 25 to 39 in good health. CDR3s leave out the opening cysteine and the closing phenylalanine or tryptophan. The order of the fields is V gene, J gene, D gene, CDR3 protein. A D gene is named only where the DNA matches it firmly.

V gene: TRBV5-1; J gene: TRBJ2-7; D gene: -; CDR3 protein: ASSLGPGSPYEQY
V gene: TRBV14; J gene: TRBJ2-1; D gene: -; CDR3 protein: ASSQDWGASGYNEQF
V gene: TRBV7-2; J gene: TRBJ1-5; D gene: -; CDR3 protein: ASSRTREDQPQH
V gene: TRBV7-3; J gene: TRBJ2-5; D gene: TRBD1; CDR3 protein: ASSLHGQGNQETQY
V gene: TRBV7-9; J gene: TRBJ2-5; D gene: -; CDR3 protein: ASSLGAEETQY
V gene: TRBV4-1; J gene: TRBJ2-5; D gene: TRBD1; CDR3 protein: ASSHRQGPETQY
V gene: TRBV18; J gene: TRBJ2-1; D gene: -; CDR3 protein: ASSATRDYNEQF
V gene: TRBV7-2; J gene: TRBJ2-1; D gene: -; CDR3 protein: ASSFMGSSSYNEQF
V gene: TRBV29-1; J gene: TRBJ1-1; D gene: TRBD1; CDR3 protein: STYRGAVNTEAF
V gene: TRBV7-3; J gene: TRBJ2-1; D gene: TRBD1; CDR3 protein: ASRQGAMDEQF
V gene: TRBV18; J gene: TRBJ2-3; D gene: TRBD2; CDR3 protein: ASSPPAGGPYGDTQY
V gene: TRBV4-2; J gene: TRBJ1-4; D gene: TRBD1; CDR3 protein: ASSPGQGGEKLF
V gene: TRBV2; J gene: TRBJ2-2; D gene: -; CDR3 protein: ASSEAIGELF
V gene: TRBV4-3; J gene: TRBJ1-4; D gene: -; CDR3 protein: ASSQDPSGGEKLF
V gene: TRBV18; J gene: TRBJ2-2; D gene: -; CDR3 protein: ASSPQGRPGTGGELF
V gene: TRBV28; J gene: TRBJ2-5; D gene: -; CDR3 protein: ASSGGTKTQY
V gene: TRBV18; J gene: TRBJ1-1; D gene: -; CDR3 protein: ASSLQTDQNTEAF